This T cell receptor (beta chain) comes out of a study of blood T cells in healthy people across ages. Overall study results and limits: Observed TCR beta diversity per million T cells went down as age went up. This fall followed a roughly linear course with age. Among long-lived donors, naive CD4+ cells were more numerous and diversity higher than in aged donors. Estimated diversity that came from one million T cells was considered an underestimate.

With a J-beta primer mix and a sample-barcoded 5' primer, a second PCR ran 7 to 11 cycles. TCRdb itself ran the 5' RACE reads through MiXCR, one entry per CDR3 protein. Here the sample spans 1.5 million to 2 million distinct CDR3 sequences, about 30% being singletons. Germline-derived CDR1 and CDR2 are SGHRS and YFSETQ. The V gene end was trimmed by 0 bases and the J gene end by 1 base; junction bases not matched to a gene: 6. The length of the CDR3 is 17 residues. With respect to this clonotype: The antigen is unknown.

The receptor was isolated from a woman in her 30s in good health. The sequenced sample was blood. V usage is TRBV5-1 and J usage is TRBJ1-1, with 10 bases identical to TRBD1. The CDR3 DNA reads TGCGCCAGCAGCTTGGCGCGGGACAGGGGCCCGAACACTGAAGCTTTCTTT. Amino acid sequence: CASSLARDRGPNTEAFF.